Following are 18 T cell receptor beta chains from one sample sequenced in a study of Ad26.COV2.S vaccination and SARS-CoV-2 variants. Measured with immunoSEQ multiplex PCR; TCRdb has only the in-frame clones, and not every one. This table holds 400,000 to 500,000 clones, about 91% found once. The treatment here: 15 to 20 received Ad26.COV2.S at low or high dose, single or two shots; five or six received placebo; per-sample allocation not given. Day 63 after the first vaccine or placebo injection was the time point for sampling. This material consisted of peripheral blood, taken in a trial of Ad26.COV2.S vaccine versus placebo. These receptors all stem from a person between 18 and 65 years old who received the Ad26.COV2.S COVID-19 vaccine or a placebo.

CDR3 sequence reads: CASSMFLAGGTDTQYF. The CDR3 DNA reads TGCGCCAGCAGCATGTTTCTAGCGGGGGGAACCGATACGCAGTATTTT. The chain carries TRBV5-1 and TRBJ2-3; 11 bases map to TRBD2. Germline loops: CDR1 SGHRS, CDR2 YFSETQ. Trimming at V came to 4 bases and at J to 6 bases, leaving 10 bases not matched to a gene. There are 16 residues in the CDR3.

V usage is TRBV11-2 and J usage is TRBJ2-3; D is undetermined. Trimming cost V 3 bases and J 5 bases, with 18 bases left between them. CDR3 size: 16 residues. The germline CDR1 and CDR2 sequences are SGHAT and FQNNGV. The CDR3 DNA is TGTGCCAGCAGCTTCTTCCTCGGAGCTCGGCGAGATACGCAGTATTTT. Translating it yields CASSFFLGARRDTQYF.

The CDR3 spells CASSPTTGGHGNTIYF. The CDR3 DNA reads TGCGCCAGCAGCCCTACCACAGGGGGCCATGGAAACACCATATATTTT. The V gene is TRBV5-1, the J gene TRBJ1-3, with 9 bases lining up with TRBD1. In germline, CDR1 is SGHRS, CDR2 YFSETQ. The CDR3 runs 16 residues. V trimming: 4 bases; J trimming: 3 bases; junction bases outside the gene matches: 8.

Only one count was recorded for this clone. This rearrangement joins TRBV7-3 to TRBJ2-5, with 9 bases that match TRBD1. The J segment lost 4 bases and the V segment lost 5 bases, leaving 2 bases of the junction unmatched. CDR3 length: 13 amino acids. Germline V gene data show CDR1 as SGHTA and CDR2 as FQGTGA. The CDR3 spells CASSPGQGETQYF. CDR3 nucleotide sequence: TGTGCCAGCAGCCCGGGACAGGGAGAGACCCAGTACTTC.

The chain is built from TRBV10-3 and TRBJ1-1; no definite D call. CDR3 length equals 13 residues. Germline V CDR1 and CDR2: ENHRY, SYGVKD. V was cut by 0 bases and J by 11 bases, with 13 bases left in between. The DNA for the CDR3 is TGTGCCATCAGTGAGTCGACGGGCTCGGGCGCTTTCTTT. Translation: CAISESTGSGAFF.

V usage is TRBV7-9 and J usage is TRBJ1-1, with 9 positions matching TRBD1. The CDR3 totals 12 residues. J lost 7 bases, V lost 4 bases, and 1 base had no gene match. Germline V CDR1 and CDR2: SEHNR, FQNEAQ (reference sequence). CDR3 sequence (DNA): TGTGCCAGCAGCTCGACAGGGGGTGAAGCTTTCTTT. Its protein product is CASSSTGGEAFF. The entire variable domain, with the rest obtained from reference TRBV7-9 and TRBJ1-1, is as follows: DTGVSQNPRHKITKRGQNVTFRCDPISEHNRLYWYRQTLGQGPEFLTYFQNEAQLEKSRLLSDRFSAERPKGSFSTLEIQRTEQGDSAMYLCASSSTGGEAFFGQGTRLTVV.

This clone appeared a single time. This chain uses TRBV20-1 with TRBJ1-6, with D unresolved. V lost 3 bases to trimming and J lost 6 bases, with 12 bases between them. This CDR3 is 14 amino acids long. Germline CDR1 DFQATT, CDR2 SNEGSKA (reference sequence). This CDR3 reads CSASTGWGNSPLHF. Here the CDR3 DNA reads TGCAGTGCTAGTACTGGGTGGGGTAATTCACCCCTCCACTTT.

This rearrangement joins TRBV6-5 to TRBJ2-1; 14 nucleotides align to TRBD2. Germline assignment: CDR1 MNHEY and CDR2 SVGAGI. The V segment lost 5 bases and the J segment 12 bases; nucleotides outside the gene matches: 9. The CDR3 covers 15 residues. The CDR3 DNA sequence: TGTGCCAGCAGTCGTCAGGGACTAGCGGGAGAGGGGCAGTTCTTC. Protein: CASSRQGLAGEGQFF.

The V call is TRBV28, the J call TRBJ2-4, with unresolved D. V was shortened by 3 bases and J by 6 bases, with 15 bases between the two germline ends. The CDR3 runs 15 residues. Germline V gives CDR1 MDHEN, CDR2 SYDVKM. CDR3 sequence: CASSLARSWVNIQYF. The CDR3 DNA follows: TGTGCCAGCAGTTTGGCTAGATCTTGGGTAAACATTCAGTACTTC.

Written as DNA, the CDR3 is TGTGCCATACCGTCGGGGCCTGGAGGGGTAAGGTACAATGAGCAGTTCTTC. Translation gives CAIPSGPGGVRYNEQFF. The V and J genes are TRBV7-9 and TRBJ2-1, with D perhaps matching TRBD2 (6 bases). Germline assignment: CDR1 SEHNR and CDR2 FQNEAQ (reference sequence). The CDR3 loop spans 17 amino acids. Trimming removed 10 bases at V and 4 bases at J, with 26 bases between.

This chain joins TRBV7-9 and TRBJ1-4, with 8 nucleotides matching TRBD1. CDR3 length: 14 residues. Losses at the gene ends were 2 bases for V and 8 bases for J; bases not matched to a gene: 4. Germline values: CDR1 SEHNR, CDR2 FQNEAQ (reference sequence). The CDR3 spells CASSLNRGDEKLFF. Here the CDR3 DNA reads TGTGCCAGCAGCTTAAACAGGGGGGACGAAAAACTGTTTTTT.

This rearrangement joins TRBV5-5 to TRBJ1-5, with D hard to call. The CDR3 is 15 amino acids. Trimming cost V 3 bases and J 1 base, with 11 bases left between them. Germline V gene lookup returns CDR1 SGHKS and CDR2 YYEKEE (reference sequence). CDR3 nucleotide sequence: TGTGCCAGCAGCTCGTCGGGGTTGAGCAATCAGCCCCAGCATTTT. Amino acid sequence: CASSSSGLSNQPQHF.

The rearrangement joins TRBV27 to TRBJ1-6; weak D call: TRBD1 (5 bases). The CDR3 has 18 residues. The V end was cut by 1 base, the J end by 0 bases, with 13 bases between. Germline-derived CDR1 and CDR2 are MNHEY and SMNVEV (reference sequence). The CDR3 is CASSLWGIGSSYNSPLHF. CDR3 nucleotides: TGTGCCAGCAGTTTATGGGGGATAGGAAGCTCCTATAATTCACCCCTCCACTTT.

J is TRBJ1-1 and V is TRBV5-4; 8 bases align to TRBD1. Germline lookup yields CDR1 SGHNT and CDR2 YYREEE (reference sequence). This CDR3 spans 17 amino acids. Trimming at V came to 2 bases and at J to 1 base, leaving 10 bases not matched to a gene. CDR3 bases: TGTGCCAGCAGCTTTCCCTCCGGGACAGGTTCGAACACTGAAGCTTTCTTT. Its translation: CASSFPSGTGSNTEAFF.

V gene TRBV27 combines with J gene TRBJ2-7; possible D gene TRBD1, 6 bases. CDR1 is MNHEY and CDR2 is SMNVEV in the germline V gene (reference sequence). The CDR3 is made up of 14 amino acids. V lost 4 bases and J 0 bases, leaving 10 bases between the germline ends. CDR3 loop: CASSSTGYSYEQYF. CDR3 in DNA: TGTGCCAGCAGTTCGACAGGATACTCCTACGAGCAGTACTTC.

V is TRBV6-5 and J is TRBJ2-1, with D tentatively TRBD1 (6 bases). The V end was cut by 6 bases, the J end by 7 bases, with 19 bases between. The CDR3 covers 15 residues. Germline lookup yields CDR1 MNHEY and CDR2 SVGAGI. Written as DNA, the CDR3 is TGTGCCAGCAGACCTACAGGGACCCTCGGTAATGAGCAGTTCTTC. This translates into CASRPTGTLGNEQFF.

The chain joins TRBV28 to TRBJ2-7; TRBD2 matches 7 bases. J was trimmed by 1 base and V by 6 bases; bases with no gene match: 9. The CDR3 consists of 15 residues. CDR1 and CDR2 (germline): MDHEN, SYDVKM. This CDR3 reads CASSSLAATSYEQYF. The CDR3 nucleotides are TGTGCCAGCAGCTCCCTAGCGGCGACGTCCTACGAGCAGTACTTC.

CDR3 DNA: TGCGCCAGCAGCATTACAGCCTCTGGAAACACCATATATTTT. It is translated as CASSITASGNTIYF. The rearrangement joins TRBV5-1 to TRBJ1-3; D not resolved. The CDR3 runs to 14 residues. Germline V CDR1 and CDR2: SGHRS, YFSETQ. V was shortened by 4 bases and J by 0 bases, with 8 bases between the two germline ends.